These 30 T cell receptor beta chains originate from one sample sequenced in a study of blood T cell repertoires in COVID-19. The protocol was immunoSEQ multiplex PCR, while the TCRdb copy is restricted to in-frame clones and leaves out a portion. The data hold about 130,000 clones, with roughly 90% observed a single time. The sequenced sample consisted of PBMCs or T cells enriched from blood (not recorded which). The origin of the receptors is a man in his forties or fifties who had recovered from COVID-19.

This clone was seen just once. This chain's CDR3 is CATLIGPYTEAFF. In nucleotides, the CDR3 is TGTGCCACCCTCATCGGTCCTTACACTGAAGCTTTCTTT. V is TRBV18 and J is TRBJ1-1; D is undetermined. V was shortened by 10 bases and J by 3 bases, with 15 bases between the two germline ends. Germline CDR1 reads KGHSH; CDR2 reads LQKENI. The CDR3 sequence is 13 residues long.

The chain couples TRBV6-2 or TRBV6-3 to TRBJ1-5; D is ambiguous. This CDR3 region has 15 residues. Germline V CDR1 and CDR2: MNHEY, SVGEGT. The V end was cut by 0 bases, the J end by 3 bases, with 9 bases between. The DNA of the CDR3 is TGTGCCAGCAGTTACTCTACACGACTCAATCAGCCCCAGCATTTT. It yields the protein CASSYSTRLNQPQHF.

V usage is TRBV5-3 and J usage is TRBJ2-5, with 12 bases that match TRBD1. TRBV5-3 is recorded as an ORF, its role being uncertain. The CDR3 sequence is 17 residues long. V was clipped by 0 bases and J by 1 base; unmatched bases: 4. The CDR3 DNA is TGTGCCAGAAGCTTGGCTGGGACAGGGGGCTCCCAAGAGACCCAGTACTTC. Translating it yields CARSLAGTGGSQETQYF.

This chain connects TRBV7-2 to TRBJ1-6; 7 positions match TRBD1. The CDR3 has 14 residues. V lost 5 bases to trimming and J lost 10 bases; unmatched junction nucleotides: 8. Germline loops: CDR1 SGHTA, CDR2 FQGNSA. CDR3 nucleotide sequence: TGTGCCAGCAGCCTTAGACAGGGATGGTCACCCCTCCACTTT. It codes for CASSLRQGWSPLHF. Drawing the rest from reference TRBV7-2 and TRBJ1-6, the complete variable domain is GAGVSQSPSNKVTEKGKDVELRCDPISGHTALYWYRQSLGQGLEFLIYFQGNSAPDKSGLPSDRFSAERTGGSVSTLTIQRTQQEDSAVYLCASSLRQGWSPLHFGNGTRLTVT.

The chain joins TRBV11-3 to TRBJ2-3, with 7 bases identical to TRBD2. V trimming: 6 bases; J trimming: 1 base; junction bases outside the gene matches: 4. The CDR3 contains 14 residues. Germline CDR1 reads SGHNT; CDR2 reads YENEEA. The CDR3 loop is CASSSGHGTDTQYF. The CDR3 DNA is TGTGCCAGCAGTAGCGGGCACGGCACAGATACGCAGTATTTT.

The chain joins TRBV4-3 to TRBJ2-4, with D perhaps matching TRBD1 (5 bases). This CDR3 has 15 amino acids. Trimming removed 0 bases at V and 2 bases at J, with 8 bases between. In germline, CDR1 is LGHNA, CDR2 YSLEER. This CDR3 reads CASSQDRQTKNIQYF. CDR3 sequence (DNA): TGCGCCAGCAGCCAAGATCGACAGACCAAAAACATTCAGTACTTC.

The rearrangement links TRBV4-3 to TRBJ2-3; D call uncertain. The germline V gene has CDR1 LGHNA and CDR2 YSLEER. V lost 4 bases and J 6 bases, leaving 14 bases between the germline ends. The CDR3 loop spans 14 amino acids. In nucleotides, the CDR3 is TGCGCCAGCAGCCCCACCTGGGCTTCGGATACGCAGTATTTT. This encodes CASSPTWASDTQYF.

This clone was recorded a few times. This chain connects TRBV7-2 to TRBJ2-3; 7 bases are a match to TRBD1. CDR1 is SGHTA and CDR2 is FQGNSA in the germline V gene. V lost 5 bases and J lost 0; bases outside the gene matches: 2. This CDR3 is built from 14 residues. CDR3 region: CASSADRSTDTQYF. The CDR3 DNA reads as TGTGCCAGCAGCGCGGACAGGAGCACAGATACGCAGTATTTT.

This clone was seen a handful of times. The chain combines TRBV28 with TRBJ1-5; 9 bases align to TRBD1. Per germline, CDR1 MDHEN and CDR2 SYDVKM. Trimming at V came to 5 bases and at J to 4 bases, leaving 9 bases not matched to a gene. The CDR3 has 16 residues. The CDR3 DNA follows: TGTGCCAGCAGTCCACTCGGACAGGGGAGAAATCAGCCCCAGCATTTT. Amino acid sequence: CASSPLGQGRNQPQHF.

This rearrangement joins TRBV11-3 to TRBJ2-1; 9 bases fit TRBD2. V lost 3 bases, J lost 7 bases, and 7 bases stayed unmatched. Germline assignment: CDR1 SGHNT and CDR2 YENEEA. The CDR3 length is 15 residues. The CDR3 spells CASSFSAGGGNEQFF. CDR3 in DNA: TGTGCCAGCAGCTTTTCGGCGGGAGGGGGGAATGAGCAGTTCTTC.

The rearrangement uses TRBV4-3 and TRBJ2-5; D perhaps matches TRBD1 (6 bases). The CDR3 is 14 amino acids. Germline V CDR1 and CDR2: LGHNA, YSLEER. The ends were cut back, 0 bases at V and 6 bases at J, with 11 bases in the middle. CDR3 DNA: TGCGCCAGCAGCCAAGAGGACAGTGTCAAGACCCAGTACTTC. Amino acids: CASSQEDSVKTQYF.

V usage is TRBV19 and J usage is TRBJ1-5; TRBD1 matches 10 bases. Germline CDR1 and CDR2: LNHDA and SQIVND (reference sequence). V lost 7 bases, J lost 7 bases, and 7 bases stayed unmatched. This CDR3 is built from 14 residues. CDR3 sequence reads: CASTGTGARQPQHF. The CDR3 bases are TGTGCCAGTACCGGGACAGGGGCGAGGCAGCCCCAGCATTTT.

This chain uses TRBV6-5 with TRBJ2-1; D ambiguous. The germline CDR1 and CDR2 sequences are MNHEY and SVGAGI. This CDR3 comprises 12 residues. Trimming took 10 bases from V and 0 from J, leaving 7 bases between them. CDR3 loop: CAIRSSYNEQFF. In DNA form, the CDR3 reads TGTGCCATCCGGAGCTCCTACAATGAGCAGTTCTTC.

This clone was seen a few times. The gene calls are TRBV27 and TRBJ1-2; 8 bases line up with TRBD1. The CDR3 extends over 15 amino acids. Germline V gives CDR1 MNHEY, CDR2 SMNVEV (reference sequence). Germline trimming cut 6 bases from V and 0 bases from J; bases unmatched to any gene: 6. The CDR3 bases are TGTGCCAGCAGACCCGACAGGGGCGCTAACTATGGCTACACCTTC. This translates into CASRPDRGANYGYTF.

The chain is built from TRBV28 and TRBJ1-6, with D possibly matching TRBD1 (5 bases). The CDR3 contains 15 residues. CDR1 MDHEN and CDR2 SYDVKM come from the germline V gene. The V end lost 2 bases, the J end lost 6 bases, and 11 bases lay between the germline ends. CDR3: CASSLGGEGNSPLHF. The CDR3 DNA sequence: TGTGCCAGCAGTTTAGGGGGGGAGGGTAATTCACCCCTCCACTTT. The entire variable domain, with the rest obtained from reference TRBV28 and TRBJ1-6, is as follows: DVKVTQSSRYLVKRTGEKVFLECVQDMDHENMFWYRQDPGLGLRLIYFSYDVKMKEKGDIPEGYSVSREKKERFSLILESASTNQTSMYLCASSLGGEGNSPLHFGNGTRLTVT.

The chain uses TRBV7-3 and TRBJ2-1; no definite D call. Trimming took off 1 base at V and 5 bases at J, with 3 bases between the two ends. This CDR3 comprises 12 residues. Germline CDR1 is SGHTA and CDR2 is FQGTGA. The CDR3 loop reads CASSLRDNEQFF. CDR3 DNA: TGTGCCAGCAGCTTAAGAGACAATGAGCAGTTCTTC.

The gene calls are TRBV24-1 and TRBJ2-2; possibly TRBD1 for D (6 bases). This CDR3 is 15 amino acids long. Germline V gene sequence: CDR1 KGHDR, CDR2 SFDVKD. Trimming shortened V by 4 bases and J by 5 bases, and 13 bases separated the two germline ends. The CDR3 region is CATSDHARGTGELFF. In DNA form, the CDR3 reads TGTGCCACCAGTGACCACGCCAGGGGTACCGGGGAGCTGTTTTTT.

The genes are TRBV18 and TRBJ2-7; TRBD1 agrees at 7 bases. Germline values: CDR1 KGHSH, CDR2 LQKENI. This CDR3 spans 14 amino acids. V dropped 9 bases and J dropped 3; count of bases not matched to a gene: 11. CDR3 sequence (DNA): TGTGCCAGTTCATCGAGGACAGGTAACTACGAGCAGTACGTC. Residues: CASSSRTGNYEQYV.

The V and J genes are TRBV9 and TRBJ1-1, with 8 bases aligning to TRBD1. This CDR3 spans 14 amino acids. The V gene's germline CDR1 is SGDLS and CDR2 YYNGEE. The junction had 2 bases not matched to a gene; V was cut back by 3 bases and J by 1 base. The CDR3 sequence is CASSAQGGNTEAFF. The CDR3 DNA sequence: TGTGCCAGCAGCGCACAGGGGGGGAACACTGAAGCTTTCTTT.

The chain is built from TRBV4-1 and TRBJ2-3; 9 bases agree with TRBD2. Trimming removed 1 base from V and 5 bases from J; junction bases left unmatched: 7. The length of the CDR3 is 16 residues. The germline gives CDR1 MGHRA, CDR2 YSYEKL. The CDR3 protein is CASSQGISGGIDTQYF. As DNA, the CDR3 is TGCGCCAGCAGCCAAGGGATTAGCGGGGGAATAGATACGCAGTATTTT.

V is TRBV29-1 and J is TRBJ2-4; 10 bases align to TRBD1. The CDR3 has 14 residues. Germline CDR1 SQVTM, CDR2 ANQGSEA. Trimming removed 3 bases from V and 3 bases from J; junction bases left unmatched: 2. The DNA for the CDR3 is TGCAGCGTTGAGGACAGGGGGGACAAAAACATTCAGTACTTC. Translated: CSVEDRGDKNIQYF.

This clone was observed once. The DNA for the CDR3 is TGTGCCAGCAGCCCAGGAGTGTTGCAGGGGGCCGGGGGCTACACCTTC. Protein product: CASSPGVLQGAGGYTF. This chain connects TRBV11-1 to TRBJ1-2; 8 nucleotides match TRBD1. The CDR3 length is 16 residues. The germline V gene encodes CDR1 SGHAT and CDR2 FQDESV (reference sequence). J was trimmed by 8 bases and V by 5 bases; bases with no gene match: 16.

This chain links TRBV12-3 or TRBV12-4 with TRBJ1-2, with a possible D match to TRBD1 (5 bases). The ends were cut back, 6 bases at V and 2 bases at J, with 7 bases in the middle. The length of the CDR3 is 12 residues. CDR3 nucleotides: TGTGCCAGCAGCGACAGCAACTATGGCTACACCTTC. Translated: CASSDSNYGYTF.

The gene calls are TRBV18 and TRBJ1-4; TRBD1 matches at 7 bases. The CDR3 runs to 15 residues. Trimming cost V 5 bases and J 4 bases; bases outside gene matches: 7. Germline V gene data show CDR1 as KGHSH and CDR2 as LQKENI. The CDR3 loop is CASSAGQEVNEKLFF. CDR3 nucleotides: TGTGCCAGCTCAGCCGGACAGGAAGTTAATGAAAAACTGTTTTTT.

V usage is TRBV5-1 and J usage is TRBJ1-1; D unresolved. The CDR3 covers 13 residues. The germline CDR1 and CDR2 sequences are SGHRS and YFSETQ. Trimming removed 0 bases at V and 4 bases at J, with 7 bases between. The CDR3, as DNA: TGCGCCAGCAGCTTGGTTTCAGTCACTGAAGCTTTCTTT. This encodes CASSLVSVTEAFF.

The genes are TRBV6-2 or TRBV6-3 and TRBJ2-7; perhaps TRBD1 as D (6 bases). Germline V gene sequence: CDR1 MNHEY, CDR2 SVGEGT. The V and J ends lost 2 bases and 4 bases respectively, with 9 bases between them. The CDR3 loop spans 13 amino acids. Here the CDR3 DNA reads TGTGCCAGCAGTTACGGACAGACATACGAGCAGTACGTC. Amino acid sequence: CASSYGQTYEQYV.

This clone has just a few counts. V usage is TRBV2 and J usage is TRBJ2-7; 8 bases match TRBD1. The CDR3 is 15 residues long. After removal of 1 base from V and 3 bases from J, the junction contained 5 bases not matched to a gene. Per germline, CDR1 SNHLY and CDR2 FYNNEI. Written as DNA, the CDR3 is TGTGCCAGCAGTGAAGGGGCGACAGGGGACTACGAGCAGTACTTC. Translation gives CASSEGATGDYEQYF.

The chain employs TRBV6-4 and TRBJ2-7; 7 bases agree with TRBD1. CDR3 length equals 12 residues. The germline V gene has CDR1 MRHNA and CDR2 SNTAGT. J was trimmed by 6 bases and V by 3 bases; bases with no gene match: 2. CDR3 sequence (DNA): TGTGCCAGCAGTGATGACAGGGTCGAGCAGTACGTC. This sequence encodes CASSDDRVEQYV.

V and J are TRBV18 and TRBJ1-1, with 7 positions matching TRBD1. This CDR3 region has 15 residues. After removal of 3 bases from V and 3 bases from J, the junction contained 7 bases not matched to a gene. Germline V gives CDR1 KGHSH, CDR2 LQKENI. In DNA, the CDR3 is TGTGCCAGCTCACCGTCAGGGGGTGGGGACACTGAAGCTTTCTTT. It codes for CASSPSGGGDTEAFF.

The V and J genes are TRBV7-9 and TRBJ1-4; D gene unclear. V gave up 1 base and J gave up 8 bases, with 14 bases separating them. In germline, CDR1 is SEHNR, CDR2 FQNEAQ (reference sequence). There are 15 residues in the CDR3. The CDR3 DNA sequence: TGTGCCAGCAGCTTAGAAATGGCGGCGGGGGAAAAACTGTTTTTT. It codes for CASSLEMAAGEKLFF. Full variable domain (outside the CDR3, taken from reference TRBV7-9 and TRBJ1-4): DTGVSQNPRHKITKRGQNVTFRCDPISEHNRLYWYRQTLGQGPEFLTYFQNEAQLEKSRLLSDRFSAERPKGSFSTLEIQRTEQGDSAMYLCASSLEMAAGEKLFFGSGTQLSVL.